This T cell receptor beta chain was recovered during a study of CD8 T cells in ankylosing spondylitis. Study results and limitations: Significantly higher representation of disease-linked clones was reported for matched ankylosing spondylitis synovial fluid. In peripheral blood, disease-linked CD8+ clones occurred at relatively low frequencies. Characteristic, it appeared, of ankylosing spondylitis blood was a TCR beta motif of 7 or 8 highly homologous variants.

With 4 bases removed from V and 3 bases from J, the gap between germline ends came to 16 bases. The CDR3 has 14 residues. Germline V gives CDR1 SQVTM, CDR2 ANQGSEA. This clonotype has ten or more counts. The target antigen is unknown. In making TCR beta libraries, quantitative 5'-RACE with molecular barcodes was used. TCRdb called the 5' RACE reads again in MiXCR, with one record for every CDR3 protein. Of a few hundred thousand distinct CDR3 sequences in the sample, around 10% are singletons; the top ten hold under 8%. The sequence was obtained from a male donor with ankylosing spondylitis or in good health (not recorded which). The genes are TRBV29-1 and TRBJ2-7; D is undetermined. Sequenced: blood, either unsorted or a sorted T cell fraction (not recorded which). CDR3 residues: CSVGAALGNYEQYF. The CDR3 DNA follows: TGCAGCGTTGGGGCTGCCCTAGGGAACTACGAGCAGTACTTC.